This TCR beta chain came from a study of blood T cell repertoires in COVID-19. For the study at large: Donors in the United States, Italy and Spain gave samples during acute or convalescent COVID-19.

Some clones are missing from TCRdb's copy, which holds only in-frame ones; the method was immunoSEQ multiplex PCR. The sample has 95,000 to 150,000 clones; around 80% are singletons. The sequence was obtained from a man aged 55 to 70 with active or convalescent COVID-19. The sample was peripheral blood.

In nucleotides, the CDR3 is TGCAGCGTAGAGCCTCTAGCGGGCTACGAGCAGTACTTC. Translating gives CSVEPLAGYEQYF. The V call is TRBV29-1, the J call TRBJ2-7; 8 bases align to TRBD2. V was pared by 6 bases and J by 3 bases, with 7 bases of the junction left unmatched. Germline V gene lookup returns CDR1 SQVTM and CDR2 ANQGSEA. This CDR3 spans 13 amino acids.